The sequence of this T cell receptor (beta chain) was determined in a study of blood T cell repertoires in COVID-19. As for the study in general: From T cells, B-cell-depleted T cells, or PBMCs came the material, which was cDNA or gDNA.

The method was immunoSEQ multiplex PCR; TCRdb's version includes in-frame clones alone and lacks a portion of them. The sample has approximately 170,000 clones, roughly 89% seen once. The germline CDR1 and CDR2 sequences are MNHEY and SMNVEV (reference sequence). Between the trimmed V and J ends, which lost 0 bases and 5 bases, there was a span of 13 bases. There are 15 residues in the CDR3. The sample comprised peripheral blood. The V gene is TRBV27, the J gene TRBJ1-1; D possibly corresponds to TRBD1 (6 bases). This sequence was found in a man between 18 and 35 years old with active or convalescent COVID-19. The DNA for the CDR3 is TGTGCCAGCAGTTTATCTGGAACAGGGAGTACTGAAGCTTTCTTT. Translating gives CASSLSGTGSTEAFF.